A selection of T cell receptor beta chains follows, all from one sample in a study of cytomegalovirus exposure and HLA in healthy donors. Data came from immunoSEQ multiplex PCR; TCRdb stores just in-frame clones and leaves some out. The table lists 100,000 to 150,000 clones, 66% of them singletons. The source material was PBMCs. Receptors originate from a man aged 18 to 30 in good health and CMV-seronegative. Each CDR3 is given with its conserved first and last residue. The D gene is left open where the match is weak. Only part of the rows carry a size: once, few, many, or a class if the clone is expanded.

V: TRBV6-1
D: TRBD1
J: TRBJ1-3
size: -
DNA: TGTGCCAGCAGTGAAAAGGGACAGGGGAACACCATATATTTT
CDR3: CASSEKGQGNTIYF

V: TRBV27
D: TRBD1
J: TRBJ1-4
size: -
DNA: TGTGCCAGCACCTCCACCAGGGGGCCTAATGAAAAACTGTTTTTT
CDR3: CASTSTRGPNEKLFF

V: TRBV2
D: -
J: TRBJ1-2
size: -
DNA: TGTGCCAGCAGTAGAGACAGGTTGGATGGCTACACCTTC
CDR3: CASSRDRLDGYTF

V: TRBV5-4
D: -
J: TRBJ2-5
size: -
DNA: TGTGCCAGCAGCAAGGAGGGAAAAGAGACCCAGTACTTC
CDR3: CASSKEGKETQYF

V: TRBV10-3
D: TRBD2
J: TRBJ2-2
size: -
DNA: TGTGCCATCAGTGAGTCCAGCGGGAGGAACACCGGGGAGCTGTTTTTT
CDR3: CAISESSGRNTGELFF

V: TRBV4-2
D: -
J: TRBJ2-5
size: -
DNA: TGTGCCAGCAGCCGCGCCACTACCCGAAGGCAAGAGACCCAGTACTTC
CDR3: CASSRATTRRQETQYF

V: TRBV7-2
D: TRBD1
J: TRBJ2-7
size: -
DNA: TGTGCCAGCAGCCCAAGGGACAGGGGGGACTACGAGCAGTACTTC
CDR3: CASSPRDRGDYEQYF

V: TRBV25-1
D: TRBD1
J: TRBJ2-2
size: once
DNA: TGTGCCAGCCGACAGGGGTACACCGGGGAGCTGTTTTTT
CDR3: CASRQGYTGELFF

V: TRBV11-3
D: -
J: TRBJ2-1
size: -
DNA: TGTGCCAGCAGCCTTACCTACAATGAGCAGTTCTTC
CDR3: CASSLTYNEQFF

V: TRBV6-6
D: TRBD2
J: TRBJ2-1
size: -
DNA: TGTGCCAGCATCCTCACCGGGACTAGCGGGGGGAATGAGCAGTTCTTC
CDR3: CASILTGTSGGNEQFF